This TCR beta chain was obtained from a study of T cell changes during pregnancy in multiple sclerosis (dated by TCRdb to about 2019). Regarding the research as a whole: The study examined how the T cell repertoire changed over the course of pregnancy in women with multiple sclerosis.

The germline V gene (reference sequence) supplies CDR1 PRHDT and CDR2 FYEKMQ. At the junction V is shortened by 4 bases and J by 3 bases; bases outside the gene matches: 6. The CDR3 covers 15 residues, taking in both the cysteine and the phenylalanine. Here the CDR3 DNA is all that survives: 45 bases in frame from base 1. Note on this clone: Its antigen has not been determined. Base qualities are not recorded, but no much larger clone differs from it by a single base.

Libraries were built with the immunoSEQ multiplex PCR assay. This is the immuneACCESS table as TCRdb keeps it, with only in-frame sequences that have V and J called. A part of the clones is gone; compared with another copy, unresolved V genes explain less than half, and the rest is unexplained. The sample table lists around 38,000 clones, around 91% of them with a count of one. The ten largest clones represent 5% to 6.5% of the sample. The V and J genes are TRBV13 and TRBJ1-1; the central 9 bases match TRBD1. The receptor was derived from a female donor with multiple sclerosis, enrolled in a pregnancy study. The specimen comprised CD8+ T cells from peripheral blood mononuclear cells, sampled in the second trimester of pregnancy. The CDR3 region: CASSSGQGGDTEAFF. The nucleotide sequence reads TGTGCCAGCAGCTCGGGACAGGGCGGGGACACTGAAGCTTTCTTT.